The 17 T cell receptor beta chains below were found in one sample sequenced in a study of OX40 agonist ivuxolimab in advanced cancers. The table came from immunoSEQ multiplex PCR; TCRdb's copy has only in-frame clones and leaves some out. This sample yields around 18,000 clones, of which about 90% are seen a single time; roughly 30% belongs to the top ten. The sequencing used CD4+ or CD8+ T cells sorted from blood, collected in a trial of the OX40 agonist ivuxolimab. The receptors stem from an adult with an advanced solid tumor such as melanoma, head and neck, liver or kidney cancer.

This clone was counted a few times. The chain couples TRBV5-1 to TRBJ1-1; no clear D gene. V lost 0 bases and J lost 0, with 9 bases in between. The CDR3 contains 15 residues. Germline V gives CDR1 SGHRS, CDR2 YFSETQ. The CDR3 DNA follows: TGCGCCAGCAGCTTGGGGGCAGGAGTGAACACTGAAGCTTTCTTT. Encoded protein: CASSLGAGVNTEAFF.

The rearrangement uses TRBV2 and TRBJ2-3; a possible D gene is TRBD2 (5 bases). Germline V CDR1 and CDR2: SNHLY, FYNNEI. The germline V and J ends were trimmed by 0 bases and 4 bases, with 8 bases remaining between them. The CDR3 extends over 14 amino acids. The CDR3 DNA is TGTGCCAGCAGTGAAGCGCTAGCTGCAGATACGCAGTATTTT. Its translation: CASSEALAADTQYF.

V and J are TRBV10-3 and TRBJ1-5, with 12 nucleotides matching TRBD1. CDR3 size: 15 residues. CDR1 and CDR2 (germline): ENHRY, SYGVKD. Germline trimming cut 5 bases from V and 7 bases from J; bases unmatched to any gene: 6. The CDR3 spells CAISSGQGAYQPQHF. The CDR3 DNA reads as TGTGCCATCAGTTCGGGACAGGGGGCTTACCAGCCCCAGCATTTT.

This chain links TRBV5-5 with TRBJ1-2, with D unresolved. Trimming pared 0 bases from V and 2 bases from J, leaving 8 bases between. This CDR3 contains 14 residues. CDR1 is SGHKS, CDR2 YYEKEE, per germline (reference sequence). The CDR3 here is CASSLGLMNYGYTF. The CDR3 region has the DNA TGTGCCAGCAGCTTGGGACTTATGAACTATGGCTACACCTTC. Supplemented by reference TRBV5-5 and TRBJ1-2, the full variable domain reads DAGVTQSPTHLIKTRGQQVTLRCSPISGHKSVSWYQQVLGQGPQFIFQYYEKEERGRGNFPDRFSARQFPNYSSELNVNALLLGDSALYLCASSLGLMNYGYTFGSGTRLTVV.

This sequence joins TRBV5-5 and TRBJ1-5; D remains unclear. The germline V gene has CDR1 SGHKS and CDR2 YYEKEE (reference sequence). The CDR3 extends over 15 amino acids. V gave up 1 base and J gave up 1 base, with 9 bases separating them. The CDR3 bases are TGTGCCAGCAGCTTGACGGATCCAAGCAATCAGCCCCAGCATTTT. It specifies CASSLTDPSNQPQHF.

This chain joins TRBV6-6 and TRBJ2-7; maybe TRBD2 (5 bases). The CDR3 contains 12 residues. Trimming took off 2 bases at V and 5 bases at J, with 7 bases between the two ends. The germline CDR1 and CDR2 sequences are MNHNY and SVGAGI (reference sequence). The DNA of the CDR3 is TGTGCCAGCAGTTACGACTACAACGAGCAGTACTTC. Residues: CASSYDYNEQYF.

The V gene is TRBV28, the J gene TRBJ1-5; maybe TRBD1 (5 bases). Germline lookup yields CDR1 MDHEN and CDR2 SYDVKM. This CDR3 is 17 amino acids long. V was cut by 6 bases and J by 3 bases, with 21 bases left in between. The CDR3 spells CASRKSQAGLANQPQHF. The CDR3 nucleotides read TGTGCCAGCAGAAAATCCCAAGCGGGGCTCGCCAATCAGCCCCAGCATTTT. Full variable domain (missing parts from reference TRBV28 and TRBJ1-5): DVKVTQSSRYLVKRTGEKVFLECVQDMDHENMFWYRQDPGLGLRLIYFSYDVKMKEKGDIPEGYSVSREKKERFSLILESASTNQTSMYLCASRKSQAGLANQPQHFGDGTRLSIL.

V and J are TRBV5-1 and TRBJ2-1; 8 bases match TRBD2. V shed 8 bases, J shed 11 bases, and the junction held 6 bases outside the gene matches. The CDR3 loop spans 11 amino acids. Germline CDR1 and CDR2: SGHRS and YFSETQ. CDR3: CASNSGVKQFF. In DNA form, the CDR3 reads TGCGCCAGTAATAGCGGGGTAAAGCAGTTCTTC.

The table lists this clone with a count of one. CDR3 nucleotide sequence: TGTGCCAGCAGCGTTCGACAGGGCCCCACCTACGAGCAGTACTTC. Translated, it gives CASSVRQGPTYEQYF. The chain employs TRBV9 and TRBJ2-7; 7 nucleotides align to TRBD1. The germline CDR1 and CDR2 sequences are SGDLS and YYNGEE. The CDR3 loop spans 15 amino acids. The V and J ends lost 2 bases and 2 bases, in that order; junction bases with no gene match: 7.

This chain joins TRBV14 and TRBJ2-1; D remains unclear. Germline V gene data show CDR1 as SGHDN and CDR2 as FVKESK. Trimming removed 2 bases at V and 10 bases at J, with 6 bases between. This CDR3 has 11 residues. CDR3 loop: CASSQMEEQFF. The CDR3 nucleotides read TGTGCCAGCAGCCAAATGGAGGAGCAGTTCTTC.

The chain combines TRBV30 with TRBJ1-2; no firm D call. The CDR3 loop spans 10 amino acids. Trimming removed 5 bases from V and 4 bases from J, with 5 bases in between. Germline-derived CDR1 and CDR2 are GTSNPN and SVGIG (reference sequence). The CDR3 sequence: CAWFGYGYTF. The CDR3 DNA sequence: TGTGCCTGGTTCGGCTATGGCTACACCTTC.

V is TRBV7-3 and J is TRBJ2-5, with 12 positions matching TRBD2. The CDR3 is 16 residues long. The junction had 7 bases not matched to a gene; V was cut back by 3 bases and J by 5 bases. In germline, CDR1 is SGHTA, CDR2 FQGTGA. This chain's CDR3 is CASSFPRLAGVETQYF. The CDR3 DNA is TGTGCCAGCAGCTTTCCCCGACTAGCGGGAGTGGAGACCCAGTACTTC.

This sequence joins TRBV7-9 and TRBJ1-5; TRBD1 agrees at 8 bases. The junction had 2 bases not matched to a gene; V was cut back by 5 bases and J by 2 bases. The CDR3 has 14 amino acids. The germline CDR1 and CDR2 sequences are SEHNR and FQNEAQ (reference sequence). The CDR3 DNA follows: TGTGCCAGCAGCCTGGGACAGGGCAATCAGCCCCAGCATTTT. As protein: CASSLGQGNQPQHF.

This chain joins TRBV6-5 and TRBJ2-7; no clear D gene. The CDR3 totals 15 residues. Trimming removed 1 base from V and 0 bases from J, with 10 bases in between. CDR1 and CDR2 from the germline V gene are MNHEY and SVGAGI. CDR3 residues: CASSYLPGDSYEQYF. The CDR3 nucleotides are TGTGCCAGCAGTTACTTACCGGGTGACTCCTACGAGCAGTACTTC.

The V and J genes are TRBV28 and TRBJ1-5; maybe TRBD1 (5 bases). CDR1 is MDHEN and CDR2 is SYDVKM in the germline V gene. Trimming took off 4 bases at V and 0 bases at J, with 7 bases between the two ends. The CDR3 sequence is 14 residues long. CDR3 sequence reads: CASSSDNSNQPQHF. DNA for the CDR3: TGTGCCAGCAGTTCGGACAATAGCAATCAGCCCCAGCATTTT.

The genes are TRBV7-2 and TRBJ2-7; no clear D gene. Germline V CDR1 and CDR2: SGHTA, FQGNSA. Between the trimmed V and J ends, which lost 5 bases and 3 bases, there was a span of 11 bases. The length of the CDR3 is 13 residues. The CDR3 DNA follows: TGTGCCAGCAGCCCCCAGGTAAACTACGAGCAGTACTTC. It translates to CASSPQVNYEQYF.

This chain connects TRBV9 to TRBJ2-1, with TRBD2 matching over 9 bases. There are 16 residues in the CDR3. The ends lost 0 bases at V and 3 bases at J; junction bases unmatched: 4. Germline V lookup: CDR1 SGDLS, CDR2 YYNGEE. CDR3 nucleotides: TGTGCCAGCAGCGTAGAGGGTAGCGGGAGCTACAATGAGCAGTTCTTC. It yields the protein CASSVEGSGSYNEQFF.